This TCR beta chain was retrieved from a study of blood T cell repertoires in COVID-19. In the study overall: Both acute and convalescent COVID-19 samples were obtained from the United States, Italy and Spain.

Repertoires were generated with immunoSEQ multiplex PCR, while TCRdb's copy carries only in-frame clones and drops some. The sample consists of 85,000 to 100,000 clones, around three quarters of them appearing once. V lost 1 base and J lost 7, with 19 bases in between. Germline-derived CDR1 and CDR2 are LGHNA and YSLEER. CDR3 length equals 16 residues. The source is a man aged 50 to 59 who had recovered from COVID-19. The rearrangement joins TRBV4-3 to TRBJ2-5; no clear D. Specimen: peripheral blood. The CDR3 coding sequence is TGCGCCAGCAGCCAAGCCCGACGGAGCCCAAGAGGGACCCAGTACTTC. Protein sequence: CASSQARRSPRGTQYF.